One sample yielded the 14 T cell receptor beta chains listed below, sequenced in a study of cytomegalovirus exposure and HLA in healthy donors. PCR primers comprised 60 Vbeta and 13 Jbeta primers. TCRdb's copy holds only in-frame clones and misses some; the assay was immunoSEQ multiplex PCR. The top ten clones hold roughly 25% of a sample with over 70,000 clones, approximately 80% of them seen once. Sequences were obtained from PBMCs. The receptors stem from a woman aged 45-65 years in good health and CMV-seropositive.

CDR3 amino acids: CASSEHRQMYQETQYF. CDR3 DNA sequence: TGTGCCAGCAGCGAACACAGACAGATGTACCAAGAGACCCAGTACTTC. The chain links TRBV21-1 to TRBJ2-5; the table's D call of TRBD1 was not tested on the DNA. TRBV21-1 is labeled a pseudogene. This CDR3 has 16 residues.

The CDR3 nucleotides are TGTGCCAGCAGCTTAGGACGGAGACAGCCCCAGCATTTT. Amino acids: CASSLGRRQPQHF. The chain couples TRBV7-8 to TRBJ1-5; D uncertain. CDR1 and CDR2 from the germline V gene are SGHVS and FQNEAQ. The length of the CDR3 is 13 residues. Trimming removed 1 base from V and 7 bases from J, with 8 bases in between.

The count of this clone is one. Compared with germline, one end of the junction differs, possibly owing to a read error. The genes are TRBV7-9 and TRBJ1-2, with D unresolved. CDR1 is SEHNR, CDR2 FQNEAQ, per germline (reference sequence). The CDR3 is made up of 12 amino acids. Here the CDR3 reads CSSSLSRAEGAF. The CDR3 DNA is TGTTCCAGCAGCTTAAGTCGGGCAGAGGGCGCCTTC.

The chain recombines TRBV9 with TRBJ1-2; 7 bases fit TRBD1. The germline V gene encodes CDR1 SGDLS and CDR2 YYNGEE. The CDR3 has 15 amino acids. The V segment lost 3 bases and the J segment 4 bases; nucleotides outside the gene matches: 9. The CDR3 is CASSEGTAQGYGYTF. CDR3 sequence (DNA): TGTGCCAGCAGCGAGGGGACAGCTCAGGGCTATGGCTACACCTTC.

V gene TRBV10-3 combines with J gene TRBJ2-7; 8 nucleotides align to TRBD2. The CDR3 contains 14 residues. V dropped 4 bases and J dropped 2; count of bases not matched to a gene: 4. Germline CDR1 ENHRY, CDR2 SYGVKD. The CDR3 here is CAISGYSGAYEQYF. Written as DNA, the CDR3 is TGTGCCATCAGTGGATATAGCGGGGCCTACGAGCAGTACTTC.

The CDR3 loop reads CASSEAFATGSYEQYV. CDR3 nucleotide sequence: TGTGCCAGCAGTGAAGCGTTTGCAACAGGGTCCTACGAGCAGTACGTC. V gene TRBV2 combines with J gene TRBJ2-7; maybe TRBD1 (6 bases). CDR1 and CDR2 (germline): SNHLY, FYNNEI. The V end was cut by 0 bases, the J end by 1 base, with 13 bases between. The CDR3 is 16 amino acids.

The chain links TRBV4-1 to TRBJ1-2; the match to TRBD1 covers 7 bases. Germline lookup yields CDR1 MGHRA and CDR2 YSYEKL. The length of the CDR3 is 15 residues. V dropped 3 bases and J dropped 2; count of bases not matched to a gene: 6. CDR3 sequence reads: CASSHLRGSNYGYTF. The CDR3 coding sequence is TGCGCCAGCAGCCATCTCAGGGGGTCGAACTATGGCTACACCTTC.

The gene calls are TRBV5-1 and TRBJ1-1, with 9 nucleotides matching TRBD1. The CDR3 runs 17 residues. The germline V gene encodes CDR1 SGHRS and CDR2 YFSETQ. With V trimmed by 0 bases and J by 4 bases, 10 bases remained unmatched. CDR3 in amino acids: CASSLGDRDGYSTEAFF. DNA for the CDR3: TGCGCCAGCAGCTTGGGGGACAGGGATGGATATAGCACTGAAGCTTTCTTT.

This chain uses TRBV7-8 with TRBJ2-1; maybe TRBD2 (5 bases). From germline, CDR1 is SGHVS and CDR2 FQNEAQ. The V gene lost 8 bases and the J gene lost 8 bases, with 16 bases spanning the gap. This CDR3 is built from 13 residues. In DNA form, the CDR3 reads TGTGCCAGCCGCGGGCTAGTATACGATGAGCAGTTCTTC. It specifies CASRGLVYDEQFF.

The sample holds one count of this clone. This chain joins TRBV2 and TRBJ1-5, with D perhaps TRBD1 (5 bases). Germline lookup yields CDR1 SNHLY and CDR2 FYNNEI. The germline V and J ends were trimmed by 2 bases and 5 bases, with 16 bases remaining between them. This CDR3 has 16 amino acids. The CDR3 spells CASSETGGTGDQPQHF. CDR3 DNA sequence: TGTGCCAGCAGTGAAACGGGGGGGACGGGGGATCAGCCCCAGCATTTT.

Only one count was recorded for this clone. The CDR3 spells CASSPPGQGNNSPLHF. CDR3 nucleotide sequence: TGCGCCAGCAGCCCGCCCGGACAGGGTAATAATTCACCCCTCCACTTT. The chain couples TRBV5-1 to TRBJ1-6, with TRBD1 matching 8 bases. Germline V gives CDR1 SGHRS, CDR2 YFSETQ. The V segment lost 4 bases and the J segment 5 bases; nucleotides outside the gene matches: 8. This CDR3 is built from 16 residues. Full variable domain (missing parts from reference TRBV5-1 and TRBJ1-6): KAGVTQTPRYLIKTRGQQVTLSCSPISGHRSVSWYQQTPGQGLQFLFEYFSETQRNKGNFPGRFSGRQFSNSRSEMNVSTLELGDSALYLCASSPPGQGNNSPLHFGNGTRLTVT.

In nucleotides, the CDR3 is TGTGCCAGCGCAAGCCCCCCTAGCGACGAGCAGTACGTC. It codes for CASASPPSDEQYV. The chain is built from TRBV6-4 and TRBJ2-7; D may be TRBD2 (6 bases). Germline-derived CDR1 and CDR2 are MRHNA and SNTAGT. The germline V and J ends were trimmed by 8 bases and 5 bases, with 16 bases remaining between them. The CDR3 loop spans 13 amino acids.

V gene TRBV19 combines with J gene TRBJ1-1; 7 bases fit TRBD1. Germline assignment: CDR1 LNHDA and CDR2 SQIVND (reference sequence). The CDR3 has 15 amino acids. The V segment lost 3 bases and the J segment 0 bases; nucleotides outside the gene matches: 4. The CDR3 region is CASSINDRVNTEAFF. As DNA, the CDR3 is TGTGCCAGTAGTATTAATGACAGGGTGAACACTGAAGCTTTCTTT.

This chain joins TRBV11-3 and TRBJ1-2, with D maybe TRBD1 (6 bases). The length of the CDR3 is 14 residues. The ends were cut back, 1 base at V and 8 bases at J, with 14 bases in the middle. Germline V CDR1 and CDR2: SGHNT, YENEEA. The chain's CDR3 is CASSLVGTGYGYTF. CDR3 nucleotide sequence: TGTGCCAGCAGCTTAGTTGGTACAGGGTACGGCTACACCTTC.